This TCR beta chain was captured by sequencing in a study of CD8+CD57+ T cells in acquired aplastic anemia. Study summary: CD4+ and CD8+ cells, once sorted, gave DNA averaging roughly 3.4 ug. Study-wide results and caveats: It was found that twenty-nine CD8+ CDR3 sequences were shared between patients and controls. Significance was not reached for CD8+ Simpson's diversity between patients and controls.

With respect to this clonotype: Its target is unknown.

V shed 4 bases, J shed 4 bases, and the junction held 4 bases outside the gene matches. This CDR3 has 14 residues. In germline, CDR1 is LNHDA, CDR2 SQIVND (reference sequence). Genomic DNA, serving as template, underwent TCR beta VDJ and CDR3 profiling. TCRdb independently ran MiXCR on the reads; one entry per CDR3 protein. The sample yields around 180,000 distinct CDR3 sequences, around 60% seen once. The TCR was taken from a human donor in good health. This chain links TRBV19 with TRBJ2-7; 10 bases map to TRBD2. Sequencing was carried out using sorted CD4+, CD8+, or CD8+CD57+ T cells (not recorded which) from PBMCs. CDR3 DNA sequence: TGTGCCAGTAGTAGTGGACTAGCGGCTTACGAGCAGTACTTC. It encodes CASSSGLAAYEQYF.